These 14 T cell receptor beta chains were all obtained from the same sample, sequenced in a study of blood T cell repertoires in COVID-19. The protocol was immunoSEQ multiplex PCR, while the TCRdb copy is restricted to in-frame clones and leaves out a portion. Among around 95,000 clones, about 90% were seen once, and the ten largest hold 7% to 9%. The sequenced material came from peripheral blood. These receptors all stem from a man aged 30 to 39 in a cohort sampled during active COVID-19.

The chain couples TRBV28 to TRBJ2-4; 7 nucleotides line up with TRBD1. CDR3 size: 16 residues. V lost 3 bases to trimming and J lost 9 bases; unmatched junction nucleotides: 14. Germline values: CDR1 MDHEN, CDR2 SYDVKM. The CDR3 DNA is TGTGCCAGCAGTTTTGTCGGAGACAGGGAAAGGACCATTCAGTACTTC. This gives the protein CASSFVGDRERTIQYF.

The chain couples TRBV5-4 to TRBJ1-1, with 9 bases that match TRBD1. Germline V CDR1 and CDR2: SGHNT, YYREEE (reference sequence). The CDR3 runs 15 residues. With V trimmed by 4 bases and J by 4 bases, 8 bases remained unmatched. The CDR3 bases are TGTGCCAGCAGCGCCAGGACAGGGGTGGGCACTGAAGCTTTCTTT. This gives the protein CASSARTGVGTEAFF.

The chain employs TRBV9 and TRBJ2-7, with TRBD2 matching 8 bases. Trimming at V came to 0 bases and at J to 6 bases, leaving 5 bases not matched to a gene. Per germline, CDR1 SGDLS and CDR2 YYNGEE. This CDR3 spans 14 amino acids. This CDR3 is CASSVEAGATEQYF. The CDR3 DNA is TGTGCCAGCAGCGTAGAAGCGGGGGCTACCGAGCAGTACTTC.

The gene calls are TRBV19 and TRBJ1-1, with no clear D. The CDR3 has 13 residues. Germline-derived CDR1 and CDR2 are LNHDA and SQIVND (reference sequence). V was pared by 3 bases and J by 7 bases, with 12 bases between. The CDR3 DNA sequence: TGTGCCAGTAGTATGGGAGGCTTCGGTGAAGCTTTCTTT. Residues: CASSMGGFGEAFF.

This chain joins TRBV18 and TRBJ2-7; no clear D gene. Germline V lookup: CDR1 KGHSH, CDR2 LQKENI. The CDR3 runs 13 residues. V lost 3 bases, J lost 2 bases, and 8 bases lay in between. The CDR3 region has the DNA TGTGCCAGCTCACCGGGCAGGACCTACGAGCAGTACTTC. This gives the protein CASSPGRTYEQYF. The entire variable domain, with the rest obtained from reference TRBV18 and TRBJ2-7, is as follows: NAGVMQNPRHLVRRRGQEARLRCSPMKGHSHVYWYRQLPEEGLKFMVYLQKENIIDESGMPKERFSAEFPKEGPSILRIQQVVRGDSAAYFCASSPGRTYEQYFGPGTRLTVT.

V gene TRBV18 combines with J gene TRBJ1-6; 8 bases align to TRBD1. There are 14 residues in the CDR3. Germline V lookup: CDR1 KGHSH, CDR2 LQKENI. J gave up 7 bases and V 6 bases, and 5 bases lay outside the gene matches. The CDR3 reads CASSSTGDNSPLHF. Written as DNA, the CDR3 is TGTGCCAGCTCTTCGACAGGGGACAATTCACCCCTCCACTTT.

V gene TRBV5-4 combines with J gene TRBJ1-2; 8 bases agree with TRBD1. From germline, CDR1 is SGHNT and CDR2 YYREEE (reference sequence). This CDR3 is built from 15 residues. The V and J ends lost 1 base and 4 bases, in that order; junction bases with no gene match: 6. The CDR3 bases are TGTGCCAGCAGCTTGCAATTGGGACAGGCCTATGGCTACACCTTC. Its translation is CASSLQLGQAYGYTF. The whole variable domain, filled in from reference TRBV5-4 and TRBJ1-2, reads ETGVTQSPTHLIKTRGQQVTLRCSSQSGHNTVSWYQQALGQGPQFIFQYYREEENGRGNFPPRFSGLQFPNYSSELNVNALELDDSALYLCASSLQLGQAYGYTFGSGTRLTVV.

V and J are TRBV3-1 (or the pseudogene TRBV3-2) and TRBJ1-3; D unclear. CDR3 length equals 16 residues. Trimming took 2 bases from V and 4 from J, leaving 15 bases between them. Germline V gene data show CDR1 as LGHDT and CDR2 as YNNKEL (reference sequence). Here the CDR3 reads CASSQRAGSVGNTIYF. In DNA form, the CDR3 reads TGTGCCAGCAGCCAAAGGGCGGGGTCAGTCGGAAACACCATATATTTT.

The gene calls are TRBV10-2 and TRBJ1-1; D gene uncertain. This CDR3 has 13 residues. The germline V gene encodes CDR1 WSHSY and CDR2 SAAADI. Trimming took off 7 bases at V and 5 bases at J, with 14 bases between the two ends. CDR3 amino acids: CASIRRAGTEAFF. The CDR3 bases are TGCGCCAGCATTAGACGGGCGGGGACTGAAGCTTTCTTT.

This chain links TRBV30 with TRBJ2-7; 7 positions match TRBD1. CDR3 length: 12 residues. CDR1 and CDR2 (germline): GTSNPN, SVGIG (reference sequence). V shed 2 bases, J shed 6 bases, and the junction held 4 bases outside the gene matches. The CDR3 here is CAWSYPGGEQYF. The CDR3 nucleotides are TGTGCCTGGAGTTATCCAGGGGGCGAGCAGTACTTC.

In its sample, this clone was seen a few times. The junction does not match germline at one end; this may be a read error. The CDR3 nucleotides are TGCAGCGTTGAAGCTACAGGGACCCACCTTCCCGCCTTC. It specifies CSVEATGTHLPAF. The chain joins TRBV29-1 to TRBJ1-2; tentative D call: TRBD1 (6 bases). The CDR3 extends over 13 amino acids. CDR1 and CDR2 from the germline V gene are SQVTM and ANQGSEA.

CDR3 DNA sequence: TGTGCCAGCAGCCCGTACGGGGGGGGCCTGAGCTCCTACAATGAGCAGTTCTTC. This sequence encodes CASSPYGGGLSSYNEQFF. The chain joins TRBV3-1 (or the pseudogene TRBV3-2) to TRBJ2-1; TRBD2 agrees at 8 bases. The CDR3 totals 18 residues. J gave up 0 bases and V 4 bases, and 11 bases lay outside the gene matches. CDR1 LGHDT and CDR2 YNNKEL come from the germline V gene (reference sequence).

The gene calls are TRBV7-2 and TRBJ2-3, with D possibly matching TRBD2 (5 bases). Germline loops: CDR1 SGHTA, CDR2 FQGNSA. CDR3 length equals 16 residues. Trimming shortened V by 1 base and J by 2 bases, and 13 bases separated the two germline ends. The CDR3 DNA sequence: TGTGCCAGCAGCTTAGGCGGGTGGTTTTCCACAGATACGCAGTATTTT. It encodes CASSLGGWFSTDTQYF.

The chain recombines TRBV30 with TRBJ1-6, with D possibly matching TRBD1 (5 bases). The CDR3 has 11 amino acids. Germline V gives CDR1 GTSNPN, CDR2 SVGIG (reference sequence). Trimming pared 5 bases from V and 13 bases from J, leaving 12 bases between. The DNA for the CDR3 is TGTGCCTGGGAGGCCGGGGGGCCCCTCCACTTT. Amino acid sequence: CAWEAGGPLHF.